This TCR beta chain originates from a study of cytomegalovirus exposure and HLA in healthy donors. Study as a whole: Earlier sequencing of about 179 million T cells yielded approximately 120 million unique TCR beta sequences.

This clone was detected a few times. What it binds is unknown. The primer mix had 60 Vbeta and 13 Jbeta primers. Profiled with immunoSEQ multiplex PCR; TCRdb holds only in-frame clones, not every one. Among around 110,000 clones listed, 75% were seen once. V lost 1 base, J lost 0 bases, and 9 bases stayed unmatched. Germline V gives CDR1 LNHNV, CDR2 YYDKDF (reference sequence). This CDR3 is 19 amino acids long. Whole-study results and caveats: A missense variant in DCLRE1C was later tied to TCR beta V- and J-gene trimming. Earlier findings revealed that most TCR beta V segments proved productive either about 87% or about 30% of the time.

The sequencing sample was made of PBMCs. The TCR originated in a woman aged 18-29 years in good health and CMV-seronegative. This chain joins TRBV15 and TRBJ1-6, with 7 bases that match TRBD1. The CDR3 region has the DNA TGTGCCACCAGCAGAGGCCGGGACAGCGTAAGCTCCTATAATTCACCCCTCCACTTT. Amino acids: CATSRGRDSVSSYNSPLHF.